What follows are 25 T cell receptor beta chains derived from one specimen sequenced in a study of technical replicates of blood from a handful of donors. Some clones are missing from TCRdb's copy, which holds only in-frame ones; the method was immunoSEQ multiplex PCR. The sample lists fewer than 90,000 clones; around 94% were seen once. The sample comprised T cells isolated from PBMCs. The receptors were gathered from a human donor in good health.

This chain links TRBV14 with TRBJ1-2, with 8 bases identical to TRBD1. The CDR3 spans 16 residues. V shed 2 bases, J shed 3 bases, and the junction held 8 bases outside the gene matches. Looked up from germline, CDR1 is SGHDN and CDR2 is FVKESK. CDR3 sequence: CASSQLRRGQDYGYTF. CDR3 nucleotide sequence: TGTGCCAGCAGCCAACTCCGCAGGGGACAGGACTATGGCTACACCTTC.

J is TRBJ1-6 and V is TRBV10-1; D not resolved. The V gene's germline CDR1 is WNHNN and CDR2 SYGVQD (reference sequence). Trimming removed 3 bases at V and 7 bases at J, with 7 bases between. The CDR3 runs to 13 residues. The CDR3 loop reads CASSDLRNSPLHF. In DNA, the CDR3 is TGCGCCAGCAGTGATCTCAGGAATTCACCCCTCCACTTT.

This clone was counted once. V usage is TRBV6-1 and J usage is TRBJ1-6; a weak D match, TRBD1 (6 bases). Trimming took 7 bases from V and 8 from J, leaving 15 bases between them. Germline V gives CDR1 MNHNS, CDR2 SASEGT. The CDR3 totals 14 residues. The CDR3 DNA reads TGTGCCAGCAAATGGGCAGGGGCTCATTCACCCCTCCACTTT. Translation: CASKWAGAHSPLHF.

V and J are TRBV14 and TRBJ2-7; 7 bases match TRBD2. The germline gives CDR1 SGHDN, CDR2 FVKESK. J was trimmed by 6 bases and V by 1 base; bases with no gene match: 18. CDR3 size: 18 residues. The CDR3 loop reads CASSQVNSGVSGSGEQYF. The CDR3 nucleotides are TGTGCCAGCAGCCAAGTTAACAGCGGGGTATCGGGCTCGGGCGAGCAGTACTTC. The full variable domain, with the rest looked up from reference TRBV14 and TRBJ2-7, is EAGVTQFPSHSVIEKGQTVTLRCDPISGHDNLYWYRRVMGKEIKFLLHFVKESKQDESGMPNNRFLAERTGGTYSTLKVQPAELEDSGVYFCASSQVNSGVSGSGEQYFGPGTRLTVT.

To note about this clone: Other nucleotide sequences in the sample specify the same CDR3. This chain links TRBV14 with TRBJ2-1; D ambiguous. CDR1 is SGHDN, CDR2 FVKESK, per germline. CDR3 size: 12 residues. Between the trimmed V and J ends, which lost 4 bases and 6 bases, there was a span of 7 bases. The CDR3 region is CASSLAGNEQFF. As DNA, the CDR3 is TGTGCCAGCAGCCTAGCCGGCAATGAGCAGTTCTTC.

The V call is TRBV4-1, the J call TRBJ2-5; 10 bases line up with TRBD1. Germline CDR1 reads MGHRA; CDR2 reads YSYEKL. The trim removed 0 bases at V and 3 bases at J, leaving 4 bases unmatched. CDR3 length equals 16 residues. CDR3 DNA sequence: TGCGCCAGCAGCCAAGAAAGTGGGACAGGGGAAGAGACCCAGTACTTC. This codes for CASSQESGTGEETQYF.

This chain links TRBV28 with TRBJ2-5; weak D call: TRBD2 (5 bases). CDR1 and CDR2 from the germline V gene are MDHEN and SYDVKM. The V and J ends lost 3 bases and 2 bases respectively, with 10 bases between them. This CDR3 is 14 amino acids long. The CDR3 nucleotides are TGTGCCAGCAGTTTTAAGGAGGCTCAAGAGACCCAGTACTTC. Translated, it gives CASSFKEAQETQYF.

The chain has TRBV14 and TRBJ2-1; D uncertain. V lost 0 bases to trimming and J lost 2 bases, with 11 bases between them. The CDR3 contains 16 residues. The germline CDR1 and CDR2 sequences are SGHDN and FVKESK. The CDR3: CASSQDNSFAYNEQFF. In DNA, the CDR3 is TGTGCCAGCAGCCAAGATAACTCGTTTGCCTACAATGAGCAGTTCTTC.

The J gene is TRBJ2-1, the V gene TRBV9; tentatively, D is TRBD2 (5 bases). Trimming left V 3 bases short and J 5 bases short, with 15 bases between. Germline V gene lookup returns CDR1 SGDLS and CDR2 YYNGEE. CDR3 length equals 15 residues. CDR3 nucleotide sequence: TGTGCCAGCAGCGCTCAAGCCGGGGTCCACAATGAGCAGTTCTTC. This translates into CASSAQAGVHNEQFF.

This clone was seen only a few times. The chain links TRBV7-9 to TRBJ2-7, with 11 bases aligning to TRBD2. Germline V gives CDR1 SEHNR, CDR2 FQNEAQ (reference sequence). There are 14 residues in the CDR3. V trimming: 6 bases; J trimming: 5 bases; junction bases outside the gene matches: 6. The CDR3 DNA is TGTGCCAGCAGTTTTAGCGGGGGGGCGGACGAGCAGTACTTC. Protein: CASSFSGGADEQYF.

V gene TRBV4-1 combines with J gene TRBJ2-5, with 9 nucleotides matching TRBD1. CDR3 size: 16 residues. Germline V gives CDR1 MGHRA, CDR2 YSYEKL. The V segment lost 0 bases and the J segment 3 bases; nucleotides outside the gene matches: 5. The DNA for the CDR3 is TGCGCCAGCAGCCAAGAGCGCCGGGACAGGGAAGAGACCCAGTACTTC. Amino acid sequence: CASSQERRDREETQYF.

The chain carries TRBV4-1 and TRBJ1-5; 9 bases map to TRBD1. CDR1 is MGHRA, CDR2 YSYEKL, per germline. The CDR3 sequence is 16 residues long. Losses at the gene ends were 3 bases for V and 9 bases for J; bases not matched to a gene: 12. The CDR3 coding sequence is TGCGCCAGCAGCCAGGGACAGGGAAGGTTTAATGCGCCCCAGCATTTT. It translates to CASSQGQGRFNAPQHF.

V is TRBV2 and J is TRBJ1-1, with TRBD1 matching over 8 bases. This CDR3 is 15 amino acids long. Germline assignment: CDR1 SNHLY and CDR2 FYNNEI. With V trimmed by 7 bases and J by 0 bases, 7 bases remained unmatched. CDR3 sequence reads: CASISLQGVNTEAFF. In DNA, the CDR3 is TGTGCCAGCATTTCGCTACAGGGGGTGAACACTGAAGCTTTCTTT.

The V and J genes are TRBV10-2 and TRBJ2-1; 8 positions agree with TRBD2. CDR1 is WSHSY, CDR2 SAAADI, per germline. V lost 7 bases and J lost 1; bases outside the gene matches: 9. CDR3 size: 16 residues. The CDR3 loop is CASTLLAALSYNEQFF. The DNA for the CDR3 is TGCGCCAGCACTTTACTAGCGGCCTTGTCCTACAATGAGCAGTTCTTC.

The rearrangement joins TRBV7-8 to TRBJ1-2, with TRBD1 matching 9 bases. Germline-derived CDR1 and CDR2 are SGHVS and FQNEAQ. The V segment lost 0 bases and the J segment 8 bases; nucleotides outside the gene matches: 10. The CDR3 spans 16 residues. The CDR3 region has the DNA TGTGCCAGCAGCTTAGCGATTCACAGGGGGCCTGTAGGCTACACCTTC. Its protein product is CASSLAIHRGPVGYTF.

The chain employs TRBV5-4 and TRBJ1-5, with a weak D call TRBD1 (5 bases). The CDR3 is 14 amino acids. V was clipped by 0 bases and J by 5 bases, with 9 bases between them. The germline V gene encodes CDR1 SGHNT and CDR2 YYREEE (reference sequence). CDR3 amino acids: CASSLAGGDQPQHF. CDR3 DNA: TGTGCCAGCAGCTTGGCCGGGGGGGATCAGCCCCAGCATTTT.

The DNA for the CDR3 is TGTGCCAGCCTGGGACAGGGGATCACCGGGGAGCTGTTTTTT. Its translation is CASLGQGITGELFF. This chain joins TRBV28 and TRBJ2-2, with 10 bases fitting TRBD1. There are 14 residues in the CDR3. The ends lost 8 bases at V and 4 bases at J; junction bases unmatched: 4. Germline CDR1 MDHEN, CDR2 SYDVKM.

This chain uses TRBV28 with TRBJ1-1; TRBD1 matches 7 bases. The CDR3 sequence is 17 residues long. In germline, CDR1 is MDHEN, CDR2 SYDVKM. Trimming cost V 5 bases and J 0 bases; bases outside gene matches: 12. CDR3: CASSPRQGPPLNTEAFF. CDR3 bases: TGTGCCAGCAGTCCCCGACAGGGTCCCCCCTTGAACACTGAAGCTTTCTTT. Combining the CDR3 with reference TRBV28 and TRBJ1-1 gives the whole variable domain DVKVTQSSRYLVKRTGEKVFLECVQDMDHENMFWYRQDPGLGLRLIYFSYDVKMKEKGDIPEGYSVSREKKERFSLILESASTNQTSMYLCASSPRQGPPLNTEAFFGQGTRLTVV.

The chain has TRBV5-4 and TRBJ2-5; 7 bases fit TRBD1. V trimming: 1 base; J trimming: 2 bases; junction bases outside the gene matches: 5. CDR1 is SGHNT and CDR2 is YYREEE in the germline V gene (reference sequence). The CDR3 is made up of 15 amino acids. The CDR3 bases are TGTGCCAGCAGCTTGTCCCAGGGGGTGCAAGAGACCCAGTACTTC. Translation gives CASSLSQGVQETQYF. Together with reference TRBV5-4 and TRBJ2-5, the CDR3 gives the full variable domain: ETGVTQSPTHLIKTRGQQVTLRCSSQSGHNTVSWYQQALGQGPQFIFQYYREEENGRGNFPPRFSGLQFPNYSSELNVNALELDDSALYLCASSLSQGVQETQYFGPGTRLLVL.

As concerns this clone: The identical CDR3 is also encoded by other nucleotide sequences in the sample. This sequence joins TRBV7-9 and TRBJ2-7; D is undetermined. This CDR3 is built from 11 residues. The V end was cut by 4 bases, the J end by 4 bases, with 5 bases between. The germline gives CDR1 SEHNR, CDR2 FQNEAQ (reference sequence). The CDR3 region has the DNA TGTGCCAGCAGCTCGACATACGAGCAGTACTTC. Protein sequence: CASSSTYEQYF.

The V gene is TRBV6-1, the J gene TRBJ1-1, with 8 bases fitting TRBD1. This CDR3 has 17 amino acids. The germline V gene has CDR1 MNHNS and CDR2 SASEGT. The V and J ends lost 3 bases and 3 bases, in that order; junction bases with no gene match: 12. The CDR3 nucleotides read TGTGCCAGCAGTGATAGGGCAGGGGGCGCGAGGGACACTGAAGCTTTCTTT. It codes for CASSDRAGGARDTEAFF.

This clone has just one count. This rearrangement joins TRBV11-3 to TRBJ2-1; 7 nucleotides match TRBD1. Per the germline V gene, CDR1 is SGHNT and CDR2 is YENEEA. Trimming at V came to 3 bases and at J to 8 bases, leaving 4 bases not matched to a gene. The CDR3 is made up of 13 amino acids. CDR3 amino acids: CASSFDRDHEQFF. CDR3 DNA: TGTGCCAGCAGCTTCGACAGGGACCATGAGCAGTTCTTC.

The chain has TRBV11-3 and TRBJ1-2; D is uncertain. The CDR3 contains 12 residues. Germline V gene lookup returns CDR1 SGHNT and CDR2 YENEEA. Trimming cost V 3 bases and J 7 bases, with 9 bases left between them. The CDR3 protein is CASSLRSGGYTF. In DNA, the CDR3 is TGTGCCAGCAGCTTGAGGTCGGGTGGCTACACCTTC.

The rearrangement joins TRBV7-9 to TRBJ1-2; 8 bases align to TRBD1. V dropped 6 bases and J dropped 3; count of bases not matched to a gene: 3. The CDR3 length is 13 residues. Per the germline V gene, CDR1 is SEHNR and CDR2 is FQNEAQ (reference sequence). The CDR3 loop is CASSGQGDYGYTF. CDR3 nucleotide sequence: TGTGCCAGCAGTGGACAGGGAGACTATGGCTACACCTTC.

The chain uses TRBV6-6 and TRBJ2-7, with 7 bases identical to TRBD1. V lost 4 bases and J lost 3; bases outside the gene matches: 3. Germline V lookup: CDR1 MNHNY, CDR2 SVGAGI (reference sequence). This CDR3 region has 13 residues. CDR3 in amino acids: CASSFSGGYEQYF. The CDR3 DNA reads as TGTGCCAGCAGTTTCTCAGGGGGCTACGAGCAGTACTTC.